This paragraph covers one TCR beta chain sequence. Using a J-beta primer mix together with a sample-barcoded 5' primer, a second PCR was run for about 7 to 12 cycles. TCRdb redid the calling of the 5' RACE reads with MiXCR, one entry per CDR3 protein. This table has some 1.7 million distinct CDR3 sequences, under 30% appearing once. Trimming cost V 4 bases and J 1 base, with 7 bases left between them. The CDR3 is made up of 13 amino acids. Germline V gene data show CDR1 as SQVTM and CDR2 as ANQGSEA. The sample belongs to a study of blood T cells in healthy people across ages. The rearrangement links TRBV29-1 to TRBJ2-2; D not certain. The sequencing input was blood. This TCR came from a woman aged 30 to 39 in good health. The CDR3 nucleotides are TGCAGCGTTGGTGTGTTGAACACCGGGGAGCTGTTTTTT. Its protein product is CSVGVLNTGELFF.